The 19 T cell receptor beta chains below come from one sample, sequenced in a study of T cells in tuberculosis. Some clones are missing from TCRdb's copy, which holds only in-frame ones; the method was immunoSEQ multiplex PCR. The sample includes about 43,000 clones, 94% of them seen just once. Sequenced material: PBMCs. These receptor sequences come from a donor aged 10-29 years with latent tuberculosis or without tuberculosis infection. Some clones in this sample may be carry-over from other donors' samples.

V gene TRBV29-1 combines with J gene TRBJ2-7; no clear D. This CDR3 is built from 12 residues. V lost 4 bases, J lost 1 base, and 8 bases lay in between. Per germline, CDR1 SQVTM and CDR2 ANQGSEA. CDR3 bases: TGCAGCGTTGTTGTACAATCCTACGAGCAGTACTTC. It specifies CSVVVQSYEQYF.

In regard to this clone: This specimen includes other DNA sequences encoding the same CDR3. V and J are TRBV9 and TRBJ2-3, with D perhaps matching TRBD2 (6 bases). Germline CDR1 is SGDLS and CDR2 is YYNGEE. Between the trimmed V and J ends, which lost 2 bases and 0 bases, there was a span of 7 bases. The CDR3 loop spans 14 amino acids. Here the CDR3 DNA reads TGTGCCAGCAGCGTTGGGGGGAGCACAGATACGCAGTATTTT. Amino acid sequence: CASSVGGSTDTQYF.

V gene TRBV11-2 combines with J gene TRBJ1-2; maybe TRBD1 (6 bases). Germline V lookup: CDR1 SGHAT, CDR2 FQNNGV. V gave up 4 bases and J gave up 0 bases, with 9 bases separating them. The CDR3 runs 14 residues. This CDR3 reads CASSWDNSNYGYTF. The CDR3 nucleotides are TGTGCCAGCAGCTGGGACAATTCTAACTATGGCTACACCTTC.

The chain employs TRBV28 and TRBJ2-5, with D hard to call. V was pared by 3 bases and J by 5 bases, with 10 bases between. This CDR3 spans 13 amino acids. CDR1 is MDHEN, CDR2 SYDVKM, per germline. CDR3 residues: CASSFRVLETQYF. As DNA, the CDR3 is TGTGCCAGCAGTTTCCGGGTTTTGGAGACCCAGTACTTC.

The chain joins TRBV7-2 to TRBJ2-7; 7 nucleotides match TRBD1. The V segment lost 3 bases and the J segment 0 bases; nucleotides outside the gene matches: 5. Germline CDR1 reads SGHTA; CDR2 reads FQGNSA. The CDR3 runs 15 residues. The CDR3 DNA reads TGTGCCAGCAGCTTCGAAGGGGACAGCTCCTACGAGCAGTACTTC. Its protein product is CASSFEGDSSYEQYF. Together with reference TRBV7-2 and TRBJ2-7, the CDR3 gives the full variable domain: GAGVSQSPSNKVTEKGKDVELRCDPISGHTALYWYRQSLGQGLEFLIYFQGNSAPDKSGLPSDRFSAERTGGSVSTLTIQRTQQEDSAVYLCASSFEGDSSYEQYFGPGTRLTVT.

The CDR3 is CASSSHISGFGYTF. In DNA form, the CDR3 reads TGTGCCAGCAGCTCCCATATTTCGGGGTTTGGCTACACCTTC. The chain combines TRBV7-9 with TRBJ1-2; unclear D gene. Between the trimmed V and J ends, which lost 4 bases and 7 bases, there was a span of 16 bases. This CDR3 has 14 amino acids. The V gene's germline CDR1 is SEHNR and CDR2 FQNEAQ (reference sequence).

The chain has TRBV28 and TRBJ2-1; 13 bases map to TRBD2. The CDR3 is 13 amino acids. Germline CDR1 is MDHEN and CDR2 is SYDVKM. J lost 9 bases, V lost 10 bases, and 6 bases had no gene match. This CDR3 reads CATGLAGDFEQFF. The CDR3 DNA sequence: TGTGCCACTGGACTAGCGGGAGATTTTGAGCAGTTCTTC.

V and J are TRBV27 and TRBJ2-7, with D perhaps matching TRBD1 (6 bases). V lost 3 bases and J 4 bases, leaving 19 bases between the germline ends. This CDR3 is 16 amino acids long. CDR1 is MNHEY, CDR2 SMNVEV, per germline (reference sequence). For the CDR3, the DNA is TGTGCCAGCAGTTTTGTGTTAGCACAGGGAACTTACGAGCAGTACTTC. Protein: CASSFVLAQGTYEQYF.

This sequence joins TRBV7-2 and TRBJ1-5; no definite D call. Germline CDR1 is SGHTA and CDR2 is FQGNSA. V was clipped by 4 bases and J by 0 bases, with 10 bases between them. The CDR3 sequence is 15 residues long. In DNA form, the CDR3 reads TGTGCCAGCAGCTCCAGCGTATCTAGCAATCAGCCCCAGCATTTT. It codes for CASSSSVSSNQPQHF.

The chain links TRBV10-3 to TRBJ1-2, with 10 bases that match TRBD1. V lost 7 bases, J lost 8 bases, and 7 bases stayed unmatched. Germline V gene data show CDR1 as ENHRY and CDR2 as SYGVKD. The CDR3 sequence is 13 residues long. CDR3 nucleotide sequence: TGTGCCATCACCCCGACAGGGGGCCTCGGCTACACCTTC. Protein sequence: CAITPTGGLGYTF.

The CDR3 DNA reads as TGTGCCAGCAGTGAAGGTCAACTAGCGGGTACCTACGAGCAGTACTTC. Amino acid sequence: CASSEGQLAGTYEQYF. The rearrangement links TRBV2 to TRBJ2-7; 9 bases are a match to TRBD2. The junction had 6 bases not matched to a gene; V was cut back by 1 base and J by 2 bases. Looked up from germline, CDR1 is SNHLY and CDR2 is FYNNEI. The CDR3 extends over 16 amino acids.

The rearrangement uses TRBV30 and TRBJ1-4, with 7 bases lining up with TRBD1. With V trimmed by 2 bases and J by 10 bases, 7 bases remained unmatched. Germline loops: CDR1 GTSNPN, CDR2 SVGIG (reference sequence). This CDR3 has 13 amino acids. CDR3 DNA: TGTGCCTGGAGTAAAACAGGGGCCCTAAAACTGTTTTTT. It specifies CAWSKTGALKLFF.

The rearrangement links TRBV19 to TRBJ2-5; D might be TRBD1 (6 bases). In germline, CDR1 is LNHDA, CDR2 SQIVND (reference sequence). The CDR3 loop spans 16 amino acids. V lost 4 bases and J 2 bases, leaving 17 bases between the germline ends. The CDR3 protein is CASSTGVFPNQETQYF. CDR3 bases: TGTGCCAGTAGTACAGGGGTATTCCCAAATCAAGAGACCCAGTACTTC. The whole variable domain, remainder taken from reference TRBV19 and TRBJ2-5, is DGGITQSPKYLFRKEGQNVTLSCEQNLNHDAMYWYRQDPGQGLRLIYYSQIVNDFQKGDIAEGYSVSREKKESFPLTVTSAQKNPTAFYLCASSTGVFPNQETQYFGPGTRLLVL.

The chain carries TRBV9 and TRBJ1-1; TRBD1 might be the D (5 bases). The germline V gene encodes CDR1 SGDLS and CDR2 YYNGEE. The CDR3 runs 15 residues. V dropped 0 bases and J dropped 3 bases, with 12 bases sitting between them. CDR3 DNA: TGTGCCAGCAGCGTAGAGCTGGGGGGGTACACTGAAGCTTTCTTT. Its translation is CASSVELGGYTEAFF. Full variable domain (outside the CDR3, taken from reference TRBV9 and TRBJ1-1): DSGVTQTPKHLITATGQRVTLRCSPRSGDLSVYWYQQSLDQGLQFLIQYYNGEERAKGNILERFSAQQFPDLHSELNLSSLELGDSALYFCASSVELGGYTEAFFGQGTRLTVV.

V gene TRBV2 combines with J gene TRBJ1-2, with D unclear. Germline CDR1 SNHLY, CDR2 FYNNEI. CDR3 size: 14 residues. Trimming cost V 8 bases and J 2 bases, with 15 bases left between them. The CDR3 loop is CASLRAGYNYGYTF. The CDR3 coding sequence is TGTGCCAGCCTGAGGGCGGGGTACAACTATGGCTACACCTTC. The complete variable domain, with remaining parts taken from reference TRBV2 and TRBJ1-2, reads EPEVTQTPSHQVTQMGQEVILRCVPISNHLYFYWYRQILGQKVEFLVSFYNNEISEKSEIFDDQFSVERPDGSNFTLKIRSTKLEDSAMYFCASLRAGYNYGYTFGSGTRLTVV.

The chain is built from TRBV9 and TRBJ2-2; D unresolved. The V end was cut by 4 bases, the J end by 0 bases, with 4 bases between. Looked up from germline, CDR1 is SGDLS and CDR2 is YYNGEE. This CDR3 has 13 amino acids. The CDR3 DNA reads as TGTGCCAGCAGCCCATCGAACACCGGGGAGCTGTTTTTT. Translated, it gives CASSPSNTGELFF.

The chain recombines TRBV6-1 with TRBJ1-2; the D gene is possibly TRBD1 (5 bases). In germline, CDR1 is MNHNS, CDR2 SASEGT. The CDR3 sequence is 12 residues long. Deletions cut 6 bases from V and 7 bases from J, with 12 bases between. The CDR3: CASREDGGGYTF. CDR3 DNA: TGTGCCAGCAGAGAGGACGGGGGTGGCTACACCTTC.

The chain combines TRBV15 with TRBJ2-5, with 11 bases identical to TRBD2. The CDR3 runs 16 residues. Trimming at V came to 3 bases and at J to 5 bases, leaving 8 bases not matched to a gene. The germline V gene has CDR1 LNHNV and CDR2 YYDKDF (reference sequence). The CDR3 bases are TGTGCCACCAGCAGGACTAGCGGGAAGAACTGGGAGACCCAGTACTTC. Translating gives CATSRTSGKNWETQYF.

The CDR3: CSAGQGSSYNEQFF. In DNA, the CDR3 is TGCAGCGCCGGACAGGGAAGCTCCTACAATGAGCAGTTCTTC. The chain is built from TRBV29-1 and TRBJ2-1; 8 bases align to TRBD1. Germline V lookup: CDR1 SQVTM, CDR2 ANQGSEA. The CDR3 covers 14 residues. V lost 7 bases, J lost 0 bases, and 5 bases stayed unmatched.